This T cell receptor (beta chain) was obtained from a study of graft-versus-host responses after intestinal transplantation. Here immunoSEQ multiplex PCR was the method, and the copy in TCRdb shows in-frame clones only, minus some. Here the sample spans 120,000 or so clones, about 93% being singletons. The V gene's germline CDR1 is SGHRS and CDR2 YFSETQ. The V end lost 0 bases, the J end lost 7 bases, and 11 bases lay between the germline ends. The CDR3 spans 13 residues. Regarding this clone: No antigen is known for it.

The J gene is TRBJ2-7, the V gene TRBV5-1; no reliable D call. The receptor comes from a human donor who received an intestinal transplant. Material: unstimulated CD8+ T cells sorted from spleen or lymph node cells, obtained before intestinal transplant. The CDR3, as DNA: TGCGCCAGCAGCTTGGGACACCTTCGGGAGCAGTACTTC. Translating it yields CASSLGHLREQYF. Variable domain in full (rest from reference TRBV5-1 and TRBJ2-7): KAGVTQTPRYLIKTRGQQVTLSCSPISGHRSVSWYQQTPGQGLQFLFEYFSETQRNKGNFPGRFSGRQFSNSRSEMNVSTLELGDSALYLCASSLGHLREQYFGPGTRLTVT.